These 32 T cell receptor beta chains were all obtained from the same sample, sequenced in a study of radiation and T cells in renal cell carcinoma. Time point meaning: baseline pretreatment blood. This sample's treatment: 15 Gy SBRT to primary tumor, nephrectomy 4 weeks later. TCRdb's table, derived via immunoSEQ multiplex PCR, lists solely in-frame clones and lacks some. Of 100,000 to 150,000 clones listed, roughly 80% are singletons. Material: blood, obtained from a patient whose treatment included radiotherapy and nephrectomy. The receptor source for this set is a woman aged 55-69 years with renal cell carcinoma.

CDR3 loop: CASTSDRGGTEAFF. Here the CDR3 DNA reads TGTGCCAGCACCTCAGACAGGGGAGGCACTGAAGCTTTCTTT. This rearrangement joins TRBV27 to TRBJ1-1; 8 bases line up with TRBD1. The CDR3 runs 14 residues. The V gene end was trimmed by 7 bases and the J gene end by 4 bases; junction bases not matched to a gene: 8. CDR1 is MNHEY and CDR2 is SMNVEV in the germline V gene (reference sequence).

V and J are TRBV27 and TRBJ1-3, with a weak D call TRBD1 (5 bases). In germline, CDR1 is MNHEY, CDR2 SMNVEV (reference sequence). The V gene lost 6 bases and the J gene lost 2 bases, with 17 bases spanning the gap. This CDR3 has 16 amino acids. The CDR3 reads CASSTPGGQTGNTIYF. The CDR3 region has the DNA TGTGCCAGCAGCACCCCCGGAGGACAAACTGGAAACACCATATATTTT.

The genes are TRBV19 and TRBJ2-3; 10 bases agree with TRBD2. Germline lookup yields CDR1 LNHDA and CDR2 SQIVND (reference sequence). The CDR3 length is 17 residues. V dropped 3 bases and J dropped 4; count of bases not matched to a gene: 10. Here the CDR3 DNA reads TGTGCCAGTAGTATCGGCGGGCAGCGGGAGGGCGCAGATACGCAGTATTTT. It codes for CASSIGGQREGADTQYF.

The chain carries TRBV6-4 and TRBJ1-5; D unclear. The length of the CDR3 is 14 residues. Germline V CDR1 and CDR2: MRHNA, SNTAGT. The V gene lost 1 base and the J gene lost 4 bases, with 8 bases spanning the gap. The CDR3 spells CASSDFSGNQPQHF. CDR3 nucleotide sequence: TGTGCCAGCAGTGACTTCTCGGGGAATCAGCCCCAGCATTTT.

This clone was seen a few times. V and J are TRBV18 and TRBJ1-5, with no clear D. In germline, CDR1 is KGHSH, CDR2 LQKENI. The CDR3 length is 14 residues. The V gene lost 6 bases and the J gene lost 0 bases, with 9 bases spanning the gap. The CDR3, as DNA: TGTGCCAGCTCCCCAGTTGATAGCAATCAGCCCCAGCATTTT. Its translation: CASSPVDSNQPQHF.

This chain connects TRBV7-9 to TRBJ2-1; D uncertain. Trimming took 1 base from V and 5 from J, leaving 12 bases between them. CDR3 length equals 15 residues. Looked up from germline, CDR1 is SEHNR and CDR2 is FQNEAQ (reference sequence). The DNA for the CDR3 is TGTGCCAGCAGCTTAGATCCGTCTGGGGACAATGAGCAGTTCTTC. This gives the protein CASSLDPSGDNEQFF.

The genes are TRBV5-8 and TRBJ1-2; D is unclear. Trimming took off 4 bases at V and 2 bases at J, with 12 bases between the two ends. CDR1 is SGHTS, CDR2 YDEGEE, per germline. The CDR3 has 14 residues. The CDR3 reads CASSRSPENYGYTF. The CDR3 DNA follows: TGTGCCAGCAGCCGGTCGCCAGAAAACTATGGCTACACCTTC.

In the case of this clone: An end of the junction differs from the germline gene, which may be a read error. The V and J genes are TRBV6-6 and TRBJ2-1; D not certain. The CDR3 length is 12 residues. Germline V CDR1 and CDR2: MNHNY, SVGAGI (reference sequence). CDR3 in DNA: TGTGTCAGCAACCTACCCACAAATGAGCAGTTCTTC. Translated: CVSNLPTNEQFF.

CDR3 nucleotide sequence: TGTGCCAGCAGCCAGGTGGGGGGCGAGCAGTACTTC. It yields the protein CASSQVGGEQYF. V is TRBV5-4 and J is TRBJ2-7; D might be TRBD2 (6 bases). The CDR3 contains 12 residues. V was clipped by 4 bases and J by 6 bases, with 11 bases between them. Germline-derived CDR1 and CDR2 are SGHNT and YYREEE (reference sequence). The entire variable domain, with the rest obtained from reference TRBV5-4 and TRBJ2-7, is as follows: ETGVTQSPTHLIKTRGQQVTLRCSSQSGHNTVSWYQQALGQGPQFIFQYYREEENGRGNFPPRFSGLQFPNYSSELNVNALELDDSALYLCASSQVGGEQYFGPGTRLTVT.

This chain connects TRBV7-6 to TRBJ2-2, with D perhaps matching TRBD1 (5 bases). The CDR3 sequence is 13 residues long. With 2 bases removed from V and 7 bases from J, the gap between germline ends came to 8 bases. CDR1 is SGHVS, CDR2 FNYEAQ, per germline. The CDR3 coding sequence is TGTGCCAGCAGCTTACTTCAGGGCGGGGAGCTGTTTTTT. Translation gives CASSLLQGGELFF.

This clone occurred a few times. The chain recombines TRBV5-1 with TRBJ2-6, with D uncertain. Per the germline V gene, CDR1 is SGHRS and CDR2 is YFSETQ. This CDR3 has 14 residues. Trimming left V 4 bases short and J 0 bases short, with 5 bases between. Here the CDR3 DNA reads TGCGCCAGCAGCGTAGACTCTGGGGCCAACGTCCTGACTTTC. It specifies CASSVDSGANVLTF. The whole variable domain, remainder taken from reference TRBV5-1 and TRBJ2-6, is KAGVTQTPRYLIKTRGQQVTLSCSPISGHRSVSWYQQTPGQGLQFLFEYFSETQRNKGNFPGRFSGRQFSNSRSEMNVSTLELGDSALYLCASSVDSGANVLTFGAGSRLTVL.

CDR3 sequence: CASSPQTRLAGGGTQYF. Written as DNA, the CDR3 is TGCGCCAGCAGCCCCCAAACACGACTAGCGGGAGGAGGTACGCAGTATTTT. The chain uses TRBV4-3 and TRBJ2-3, with 13 bases matching TRBD2. The V and J ends lost 4 bases and 8 bases, in that order; junction bases with no gene match: 12. The V gene's germline CDR1 is LGHNA and CDR2 YSLEER. The CDR3 contains 17 residues.

The chain recombines TRBV28 with TRBJ2-1; D might be TRBD2 (6 bases). The CDR3 spans 15 residues. V was trimmed by 7 bases and J by 4 bases, leaving 17 bases between them. CDR1 MDHEN and CDR2 SYDVKM come from the germline V gene. CDR3 protein: CASTPPAGPYNEQFF. In DNA, the CDR3 is TGTGCCAGCACCCCCCCGGCGGGACCTTACAATGAGCAGTTCTTC.

The CDR3 here is CASSSDRAGTEAFF. The CDR3 region has the DNA TGTGCCAGCAGCAGCGACAGGGCCGGCACTGAAGCTTTCTTT. V gene TRBV6-5 combines with J gene TRBJ1-1; 7 nucleotides agree with TRBD1. Germline CDR1 is MNHEY and CDR2 is SVGAGI. The CDR3 spans 14 residues. V trimming: 6 bases; J trimming: 4 bases; junction bases outside the gene matches: 8.

This clone was seen more than once but under ten times. The CDR3 reads CASSTRQGENNYGYTF. DNA of the CDR3: TGTGCCAGCAGCACCCGACAGGGGGAGAATAACTATGGCTACACCTTC. The gene calls are TRBV9 and TRBJ1-2; 9 bases map to TRBD1. V lost 4 bases, J lost 1 base, and 8 bases stayed unmatched. Looked up from germline, CDR1 is SGDLS and CDR2 is YYNGEE. The CDR3 loop spans 16 amino acids. Together with reference TRBV9 and TRBJ1-2, the CDR3 gives the full variable domain: DSGVTQTPKHLITATGQRVTLRCSPRSGDLSVYWYQQSLDQGLQFLIQYYNGEERAKGNILERFSAQQFPDLHSELNLSSLELGDSALYFCASSTRQGENNYGYTFGSGTRLTVV.

The CDR3: CASSPTGKLAKNIQYF. CDR3 nucleotide sequence: TGTGCCAGTAGTCCCACAGGCAAACTAGCCAAAAACATTCAGTACTTC. The chain couples TRBV19 to TRBJ2-4, with D maybe TRBD1 (5 bases). Per germline, CDR1 LNHDA and CDR2 SQIVND (reference sequence). The CDR3 contains 16 residues. Trimming took 5 bases from V and 0 from J, leaving 14 bases between them.

This clone appeared a few times. V usage is TRBV4-3 and J usage is TRBJ1-1; 9 bases line up with TRBD1. The CDR3 extends over 15 amino acids. The V gene's germline CDR1 is LGHNA and CDR2 YSLEER. Germline trimming cut 0 bases from V and 3 bases from J; bases unmatched to any gene: 2. CDR3 nucleotide sequence: TGCGCCAGCAGCCAAGAGACAGGGGGGCACACTGAAGCTTTCTTT. This encodes CASSQETGGHTEAFF.

V and J are TRBV6-1 and TRBJ2-1, with 8 bases that match TRBD2. This CDR3 comprises 15 residues. V shed 6 bases, J shed 1 base, and the junction held 5 bases outside the gene matches. The V gene's germline CDR1 is MNHNS and CDR2 SASEGT. The CDR3 DNA reads as TGTGCCAGCAGAACTGAGCGGGGGTCCTACAATGAGCAGTTCTTC. This translates into CASRTERGSYNEQFF.

The chain uses TRBV5-6 and TRBJ2-5, with 9 nucleotides matching TRBD2. The length of the CDR3 is 13 residues. CDR1 SGHDT and CDR2 YYEEEE come from the germline V gene. V shed 2 bases, J shed 8 bases, and the junction held 4 bases outside the gene matches. This chain's CDR3 is CASSLTSGLTQYF. The CDR3 region has the DNA TGTGCCAGCAGCTTAACTAGCGGGCTTACCCAGTACTTC.

The genes are TRBV7-2 and TRBJ2-3; D remains ambiguous. This CDR3 has 12 amino acids. Trimming shortened V by 1 base and J by 9 bases, and 8 bases separated the two germline ends. Germline V lookup: CDR1 SGHTA, CDR2 FQGNSA. The CDR3 sequence: CASSLDVGTQYF. CDR3 DNA: TGTGCCAGCAGCTTAGATGTCGGCACGCAGTATTTT.

The rearrangement uses TRBV30 and TRBJ2-2; D tentatively fits TRBD1 or TRBD2 (6 bases each). Germline lookup yields CDR1 GTSNPN and CDR2 SVGIG (reference sequence). The CDR3 totals 15 residues. Deletions cut 2 bases from V and 7 bases from J, with 17 bases between. The CDR3 region has the DNA TGTGCCTGGAGTCATACAGGGTGGAGGGACGGGGAGCTGTTTTTT. Amino acids: CAWSHTGWRDGELFF.

The J gene is TRBJ2-1, the V gene TRBV19; 9 bases line up with TRBD2. V lost 1 base, J lost 4 bases, and 17 bases stayed unmatched. This CDR3 region has 20 residues. Germline V gene lookup returns CDR1 LNHDA and CDR2 SQIVND (reference sequence). The CDR3 region is CASSIVPIAGGSGGYNEQFF. CDR3 coding DNA: TGTGCCAGTAGTATAGTCCCTATCGCCGGAGGTAGCGGGGGTTACAATGAGCAGTTCTTC.

DNA for the CDR3: TGTGCCAGTAAAGGGTCCCGGAACACTGAAGCTTTCTTT. Its translation is CASKGSRNTEAFF. The chain has TRBV19 and TRBJ1-1; no definite D call. Germline V gene data show CDR1 as LNHDA and CDR2 as SQIVND (reference sequence). V lost 7 bases and J 1 base, leaving 10 bases between the germline ends. The CDR3 consists of 13 residues.

In its sample, this clone was seen a few times. The chain recombines TRBV29-1 with TRBJ2-5; TRBD2 matches 7 bases. CDR3 length: 14 amino acids. Trimming removed 3 bases from V and 7 bases from J; junction bases left unmatched: 11. Germline V gene sequence: CDR1 SQVTM, CDR2 ANQGSEA. The CDR3: CSVDSARGYGTQYF. The CDR3 DNA sequence: TGCAGCGTTGACAGTGCGCGGGGGTATGGGACCCAGTACTTC.

V and J are TRBV5-1 and TRBJ2-7; D unclear. V was shortened by 0 bases and J by 6 bases, with 4 bases between the two germline ends. Germline V gene sequence: CDR1 SGHRS, CDR2 YFSETQ. CDR3 length: 11 residues. The CDR3 region is CASSLGPEQYF. CDR3 DNA sequence: TGCGCCAGCAGCTTGGGTCCCGAGCAGTACTTC.

The chain's CDR3 is CASSPHGTEQETQYF. In DNA form, the CDR3 reads TGTGCCAGCAGCCCTCATGGGACAGAACAAGAGACCCAGTACTTC. The chain joins TRBV7-3 to TRBJ2-5; TRBD1 aligns across 7 bases. Germline CDR1 is SGHTA and CDR2 is FQGTGA. This CDR3 comprises 15 residues. Losses at the gene ends were 5 bases for V and 2 bases for J; bases not matched to a gene: 8.

The V call is TRBV19, the J call TRBJ1-1; unclear D gene. The CDR3 sequence is 12 residues long. Germline-derived CDR1 and CDR2 are LNHDA and SQIVND (reference sequence). The V gene lost 6 bases and the J gene lost 1 base, with 6 bases spanning the gap. In DNA, the CDR3 is TGTGCCAGTAGAGGCGAGAACACTGAAGCTTTCTTT. It codes for CASRGENTEAFF. Using reference TRBV19 and TRBJ1-1 for the parts outside the CDR3, the full variable domain is DGGITQSPKYLFRKEGQNVTLSCEQNLNHDAMYWYRQDPGQGLRLIYYSQIVNDFQKGDIAEGYSVSREKKESFPLTVTSAQKNPTAFYLCASRGENTEAFFGQGTRLTVV.

V is TRBV2 and J is TRBJ1-1; maybe TRBD1 (5 bases). V gave up 4 bases and J gave up 6 bases, with 18 bases separating them. Germline lookup yields CDR1 SNHLY and CDR2 FYNNEI. This CDR3 is built from 15 residues. CDR3 protein: CASSASGKVGPEAFF. DNA for the CDR3: TGTGCCAGCAGTGCTTCAGGGAAGGTCGGACCTGAAGCTTTCTTT. Based on the CDR3 plus reference TRBV2 and TRBJ1-1, the full variable domain is EPEVTQTPSHQVTQMGQEVILRCVPISNHLYFYWYRQILGQKVEFLVSFYNNEISEKSEIFDDQFSVERPDGSNFTLKIRSTKLEDSAMYFCASSASGKVGPEAFFGQGTRLTVV.

The chain links TRBV10-3 to TRBJ1-1, with D possibly being TRBD1 (5 bases). This CDR3 is 13 amino acids long. In germline, CDR1 is ENHRY, CDR2 SYGVKD. V lost 10 bases to trimming and J lost 6 bases, with 18 bases between them. The CDR3 DNA follows: TGTGCCACCGGTGGGGGTGGAGGTTCTGAAGCTTTCTTT. Amino acids: CATGGGGGSEAFF.

This chain uses TRBV7-9 with TRBJ1-2; D is perhaps TRBD1 (6 bases). The CDR3 loop spans 13 amino acids. CDR1 and CDR2 from the germline V gene are SEHNR and FQNEAQ (reference sequence). Between the trimmed V and J ends, which lost 5 bases and 8 bases, there was a span of 15 bases. The CDR3 loop is CASSPPGVSGYTF. The CDR3 coding sequence is TGTGCCAGCAGCCCTCCAGGGGTGAGCGGCTACACCTTC.

The CDR3 DNA follows: TGTGCCAGTAGTAATGAGTTATACGGACTCGACTATGGCTACACCTTC. Amino acid sequence: CASSNELYGLDYGYTF. The chain is built from TRBV19 and TRBJ1-2; D gene ambiguous. The germline V gene has CDR1 LNHDA and CDR2 SQIVND (reference sequence). The length of the CDR3 is 16 residues. V was pared by 4 bases and J by 3 bases, with 18 bases between.

This clone was observed once. This rearrangement joins TRBV6-6 to TRBJ1-1; D remains ambiguous. There are 15 residues in the CDR3. Germline V gives CDR1 MNHNY, CDR2 SVGAGI (reference sequence). Trimming cost V 6 bases and J 0 bases, with 14 bases left between them. CDR3 loop: CASSSHVDMNTEAFF. The DNA for the CDR3 is TGTGCCAGCAGCTCCCACGTGGATATGAACACTGAAGCTTTCTTT.